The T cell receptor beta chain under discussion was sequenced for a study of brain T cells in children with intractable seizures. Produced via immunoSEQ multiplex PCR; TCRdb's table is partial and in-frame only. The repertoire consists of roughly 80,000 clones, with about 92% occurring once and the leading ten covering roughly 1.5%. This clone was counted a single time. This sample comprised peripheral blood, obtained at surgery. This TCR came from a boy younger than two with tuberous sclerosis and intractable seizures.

The CDR3: CASSLALTETQYF. CDR3 coding DNA: TGTGCCAGCAGCTTAGCTCTCACGGAGACCCAGTACTTC. The J gene is TRBJ2-5, the V gene TRBV7-8; no firm D call. This CDR3 is 13 amino acids long. V lost 0 bases and J lost 5, with 7 bases in between. Germline V gives CDR1 SGHVS, CDR2 FQNEAQ.